This T cell receptor beta chain was sequenced during a study of cytotoxic CD8 clonotypes in ibrutinib-treated CLL. Trimming removed 0 bases at V and 3 bases at J, with 8 bases between. Germline CDR1 reads SGDLS; CDR2 reads YYNGEE. This CDR3 is built from 14 residues. Assay used: immunoSEQ multiplex PCR; TCRdb lists only in-frame clones, some missing. The table lists some 150,000 clones, approximately 80% of them singletons. This chain uses TRBV9 with TRBJ2-3; a possible D gene is TRBD2 (6 bases). The sequence was collected from a human donor with chronic lymphocytic leukemia. Sequencing used PBMCs, obtained after 24 months of ibrutinib treatment. The CDR3 DNA reads TGTGCCAGCAGCGTAGGGCTAGCGACAGATACGCAGTATTTT. This gives the protein CASSVGLATDTQYF. Supplemented by reference TRBV9 and TRBJ2-3, the full variable domain reads DSGVTQTPKHLITATGQRVTLRCSPRSGDLSVYWYQQSLDQGLQFLIQYYNGEERAKGNILERFSAQQFPDLHSELNLSSLELGDSALYFCASSVGLATDTQYFGPGTRLTVL.